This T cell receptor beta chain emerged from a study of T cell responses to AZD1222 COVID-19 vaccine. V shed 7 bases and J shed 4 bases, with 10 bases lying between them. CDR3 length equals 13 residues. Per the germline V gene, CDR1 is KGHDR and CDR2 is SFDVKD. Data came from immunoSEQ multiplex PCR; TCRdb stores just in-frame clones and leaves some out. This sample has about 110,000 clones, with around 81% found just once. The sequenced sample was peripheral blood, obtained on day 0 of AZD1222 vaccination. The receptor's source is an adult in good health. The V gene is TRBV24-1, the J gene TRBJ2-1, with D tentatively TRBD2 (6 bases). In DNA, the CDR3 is TGTGCCACCAGGGGGGGAGCGTACAATGAGCAGTTCTTC. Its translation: CATRGGAYNEQFF.